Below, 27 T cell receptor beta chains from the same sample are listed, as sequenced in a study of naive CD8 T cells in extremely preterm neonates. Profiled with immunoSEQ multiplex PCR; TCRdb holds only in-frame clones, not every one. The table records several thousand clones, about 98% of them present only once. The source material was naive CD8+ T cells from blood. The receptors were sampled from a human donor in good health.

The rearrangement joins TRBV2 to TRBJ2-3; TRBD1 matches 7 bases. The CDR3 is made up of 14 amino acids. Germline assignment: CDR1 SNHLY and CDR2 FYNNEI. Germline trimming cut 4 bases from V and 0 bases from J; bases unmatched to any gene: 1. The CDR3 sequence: CASSGQGSTDTQYF. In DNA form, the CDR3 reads TGTGCCAGCAGTGGACAGGGAAGCACAGATACGCAGTATTTT. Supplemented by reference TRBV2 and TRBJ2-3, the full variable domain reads EPEVTQTPSHQVTQMGQEVILRCVPISNHLYFYWYRQILGQKVEFLVSFYNNEISEKSEIFDDQFSVERPDGSNFTLKIRSTKLEDSAMYFCASSGQGSTDTQYFGPGTRLTVL.

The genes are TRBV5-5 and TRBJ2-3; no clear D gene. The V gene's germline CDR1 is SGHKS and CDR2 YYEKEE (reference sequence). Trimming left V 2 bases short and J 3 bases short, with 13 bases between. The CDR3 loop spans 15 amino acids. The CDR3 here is CASSFSPRRTDTQYF. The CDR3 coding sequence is TGTGCCAGCAGCTTTAGCCCCCGACGTACAGATACGCAGTATTTT.

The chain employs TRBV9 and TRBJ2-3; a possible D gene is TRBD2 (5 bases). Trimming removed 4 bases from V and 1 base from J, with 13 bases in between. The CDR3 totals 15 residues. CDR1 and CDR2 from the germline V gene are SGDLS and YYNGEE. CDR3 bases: TGTGCCAGCAGCCTGAGCGGAGGCGGCACAGATACGCAGTATTTT. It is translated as CASSLSGGGTDTQYF.

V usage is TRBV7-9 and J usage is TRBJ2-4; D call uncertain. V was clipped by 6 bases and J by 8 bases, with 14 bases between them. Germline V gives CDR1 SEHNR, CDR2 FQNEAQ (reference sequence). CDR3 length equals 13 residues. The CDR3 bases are TGTGCCAGCAGTCCTGACGGGTGGGACATTCAGTACTTC. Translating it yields CASSPDGWDIQYF.

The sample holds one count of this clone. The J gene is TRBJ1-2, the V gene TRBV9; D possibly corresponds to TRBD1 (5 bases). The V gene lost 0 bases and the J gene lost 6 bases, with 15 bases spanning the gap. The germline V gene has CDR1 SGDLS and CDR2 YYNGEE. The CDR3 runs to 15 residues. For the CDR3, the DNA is TGTGCCAGCAGCGTAGGGGGGGGTTCGGGAAATGGCTACACCTTC. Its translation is CASSVGGGSGNGYTF.

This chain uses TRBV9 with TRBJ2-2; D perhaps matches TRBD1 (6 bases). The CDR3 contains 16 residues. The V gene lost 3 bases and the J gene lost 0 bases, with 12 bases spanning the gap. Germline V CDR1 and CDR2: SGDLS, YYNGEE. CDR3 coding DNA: TGTGCCAGCAGCGGCCGGGACAATCCGAACACCGGGGAGCTGTTTTTT. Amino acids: CASSGRDNPNTGELFF.

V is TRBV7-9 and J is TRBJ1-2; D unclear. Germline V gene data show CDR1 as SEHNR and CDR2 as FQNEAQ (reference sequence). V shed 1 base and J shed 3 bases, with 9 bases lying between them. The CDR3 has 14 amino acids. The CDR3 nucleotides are TGTGCCAGCAGCTTAGTAGATGCCTACTATGGCTACACCTTC. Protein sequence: CASSLVDAYYGYTF.

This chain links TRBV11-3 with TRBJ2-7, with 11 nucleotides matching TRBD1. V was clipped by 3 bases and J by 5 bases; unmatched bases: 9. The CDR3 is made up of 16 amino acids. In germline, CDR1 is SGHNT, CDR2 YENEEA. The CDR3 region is CASSLLRRDRGDEQYF. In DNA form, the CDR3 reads TGTGCCAGCAGCTTGTTGCGCAGGGACAGGGGGGACGAGCAGTACTTC. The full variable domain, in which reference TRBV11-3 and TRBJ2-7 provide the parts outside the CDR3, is EAGVVQSPRYKIIEKKQPVAFWCNPISGHNTLYWYLQNLGQGPELLIRYENEEAVDDSQLPKDRFSAERLKGVDSTLKIQPAELGDSAVYLCASSLLRRDRGDEQYFGPGTRLTVT.

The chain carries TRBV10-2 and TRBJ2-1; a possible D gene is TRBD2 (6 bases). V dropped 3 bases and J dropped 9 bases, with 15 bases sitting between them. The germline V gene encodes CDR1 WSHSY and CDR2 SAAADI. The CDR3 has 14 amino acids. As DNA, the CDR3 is TGCGCCAGCAGTGATGGAGGGCCAATCACTGAGCAGTTCTTC. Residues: CASSDGGPITEQFF.

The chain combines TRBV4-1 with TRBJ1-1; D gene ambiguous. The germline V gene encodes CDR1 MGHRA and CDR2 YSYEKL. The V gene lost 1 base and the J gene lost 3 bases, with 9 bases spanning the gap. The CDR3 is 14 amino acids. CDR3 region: CASSQGEVHTEAFF. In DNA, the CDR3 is TGCGCCAGCAGCCAAGGGGAGGTTCACACTGAAGCTTTCTTT.

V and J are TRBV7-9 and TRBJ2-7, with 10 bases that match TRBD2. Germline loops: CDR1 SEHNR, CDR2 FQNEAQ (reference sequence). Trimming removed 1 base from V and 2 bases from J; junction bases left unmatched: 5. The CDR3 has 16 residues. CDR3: CASSLDSSGGTYEQYF. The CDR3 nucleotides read TGTGCCAGCAGCTTAGATAGTAGCGGGGGGACCTACGAGCAGTACTTC.

The CDR3 reads CASSFQPPRTGKNTEAFF. CDR3 nucleotide sequence: TGTGCCAGCAGTTTTCAACCCCCTAGGACGGGGAAGAACACTGAAGCTTTCTTT. The chain links TRBV27 to TRBJ1-1; D unresolved. From germline, CDR1 is MNHEY and CDR2 SMNVEV (reference sequence). This CDR3 contains 18 residues. V was trimmed by 3 bases and J by 1 base, leaving 21 bases between them.

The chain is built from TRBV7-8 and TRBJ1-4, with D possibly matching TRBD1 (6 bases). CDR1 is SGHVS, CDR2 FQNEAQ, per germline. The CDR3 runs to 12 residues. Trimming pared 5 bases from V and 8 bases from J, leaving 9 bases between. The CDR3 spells CASSPDREKLFF. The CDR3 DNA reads TGTGCCAGCAGCCCAGACAGGGAAAAACTGTTTTTT.

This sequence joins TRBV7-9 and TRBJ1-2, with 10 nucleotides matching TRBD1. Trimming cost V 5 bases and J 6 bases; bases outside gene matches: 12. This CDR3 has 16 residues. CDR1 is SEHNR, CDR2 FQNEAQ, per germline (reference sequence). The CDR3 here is CASSQPSRDRGDGYTF. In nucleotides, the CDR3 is TGTGCCAGCAGCCAACCCTCCCGGGACAGGGGCGATGGCTACACCTTC.

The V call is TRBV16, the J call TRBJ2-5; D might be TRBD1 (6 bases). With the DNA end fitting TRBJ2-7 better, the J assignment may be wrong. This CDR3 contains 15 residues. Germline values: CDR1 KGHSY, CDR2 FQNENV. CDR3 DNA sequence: TGTGCCAGCAGCACATGGACAGCCGCCTCCTACGAGCAGTACTTC. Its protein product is CASSTWTAASYEQYF.

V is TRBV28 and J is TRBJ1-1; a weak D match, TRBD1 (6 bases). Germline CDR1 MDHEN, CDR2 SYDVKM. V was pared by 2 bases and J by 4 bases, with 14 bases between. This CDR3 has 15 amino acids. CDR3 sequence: CASSLLSGQITEAFF. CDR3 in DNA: TGTGCCAGCAGTTTACTCAGCGGACAGATCACTGAAGCTTTCTTT.

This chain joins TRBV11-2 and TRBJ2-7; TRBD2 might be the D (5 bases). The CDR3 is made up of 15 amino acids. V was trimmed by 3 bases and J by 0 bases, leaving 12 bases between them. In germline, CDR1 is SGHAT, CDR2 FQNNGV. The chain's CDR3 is CASSFESGSSYEQYF. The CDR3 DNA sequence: TGTGCCAGCAGCTTCGAGTCGGGGAGCTCCTACGAGCAGTACTTC.

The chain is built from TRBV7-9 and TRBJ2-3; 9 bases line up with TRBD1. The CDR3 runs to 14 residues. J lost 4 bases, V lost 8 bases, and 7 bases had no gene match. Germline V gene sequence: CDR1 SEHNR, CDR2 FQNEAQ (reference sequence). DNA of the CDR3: TGTGCCAGCTCCGGGACAGGGAGGGCAGATACGCAGTATTTT. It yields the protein CASSGTGRADTQYF.

CDR3 in amino acids: CASKSVYNEQFF. The CDR3 region has the DNA TGTGCCAGCAAGTCGGTTTACAATGAGCAGTTCTTC. The V call is TRBV28, the J call TRBJ2-1; D is ambiguous. V was shortened by 7 bases and J by 4 bases, with 8 bases between the two germline ends. CDR3 size: 12 residues. Looked up from germline, CDR1 is MDHEN and CDR2 is SYDVKM.

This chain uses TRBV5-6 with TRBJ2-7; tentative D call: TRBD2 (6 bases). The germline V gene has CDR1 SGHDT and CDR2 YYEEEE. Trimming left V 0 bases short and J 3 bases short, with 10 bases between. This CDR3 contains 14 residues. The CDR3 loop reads CASSLGLGFYEQYF. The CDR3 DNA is TGTGCCAGCAGCTTGGGACTAGGCTTCTACGAGCAGTACTTC.

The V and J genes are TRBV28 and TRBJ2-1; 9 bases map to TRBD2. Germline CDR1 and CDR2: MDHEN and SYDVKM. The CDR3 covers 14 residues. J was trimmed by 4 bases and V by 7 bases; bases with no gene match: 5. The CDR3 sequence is CASKSSGSYNEQFF. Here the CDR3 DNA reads TGTGCCAGCAAGAGTAGCGGGAGTTACAATGAGCAGTTCTTC.

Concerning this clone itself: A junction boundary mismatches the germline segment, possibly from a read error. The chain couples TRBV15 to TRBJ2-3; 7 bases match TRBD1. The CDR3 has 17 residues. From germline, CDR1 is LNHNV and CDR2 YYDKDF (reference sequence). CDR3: CAISSQTQGVGTDTQYF. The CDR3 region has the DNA TGTGCCATCAGCAGCCAGACCCAGGGGGTGGGAACAGATACGCAGTATTTT.

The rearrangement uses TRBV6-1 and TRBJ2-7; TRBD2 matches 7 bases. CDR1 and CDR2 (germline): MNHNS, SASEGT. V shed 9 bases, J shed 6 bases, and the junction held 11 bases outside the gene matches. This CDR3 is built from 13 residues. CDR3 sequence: CASMGLADPEQYF. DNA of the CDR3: TGTGCCAGTATGGGGCTAGCGGATCCCGAGCAGTACTTC.

The CDR3 loop reads CASSLDDSSYEQYF. Here the CDR3 DNA reads TGTGCCAGCAGCTTGGATGACTCCTCGTACGAGCAGTACTTC. The chain carries TRBV5-4 and TRBJ2-7; D is unclear. CDR1 and CDR2 from the germline V gene are SGHNT and YYREEE (reference sequence). The CDR3 length is 14 residues. V was clipped by 0 bases and J by 4 bases, with 11 bases between them.

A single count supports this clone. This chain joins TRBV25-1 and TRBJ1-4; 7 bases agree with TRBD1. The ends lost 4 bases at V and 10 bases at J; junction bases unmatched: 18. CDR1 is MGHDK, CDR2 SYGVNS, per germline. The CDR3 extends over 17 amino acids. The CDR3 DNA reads TGTGCCAGCAGTGGAGCGCCGGGGGACAGCCTAGGTGGAAAACTGTTTTTT. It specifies CASSGAPGDSLGGKLFF.

This CDR3 reads CASSPLPLAGGTDTQYF. The CDR3 region has the DNA TGTGCCAGCAGCCCCCTCCCTTTAGCGGGAGGTACAGATACGCAGTATTTT. V usage is TRBV11-2 and J usage is TRBJ2-3; the match to TRBD2 covers 10 bases. The junction had 11 bases not matched to a gene; V was cut back by 5 bases and J by 3 bases. The germline V gene has CDR1 SGHAT and CDR2 FQNNGV. The CDR3 has 17 amino acids.

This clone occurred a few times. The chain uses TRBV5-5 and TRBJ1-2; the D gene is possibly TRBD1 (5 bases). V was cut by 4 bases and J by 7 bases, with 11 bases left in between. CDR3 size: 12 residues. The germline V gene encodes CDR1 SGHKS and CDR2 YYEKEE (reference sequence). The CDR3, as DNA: TGTGCCAGCAGCGGAGGGGAGGCTGGCTACACCTTC. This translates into CASSGGEAGYTF.